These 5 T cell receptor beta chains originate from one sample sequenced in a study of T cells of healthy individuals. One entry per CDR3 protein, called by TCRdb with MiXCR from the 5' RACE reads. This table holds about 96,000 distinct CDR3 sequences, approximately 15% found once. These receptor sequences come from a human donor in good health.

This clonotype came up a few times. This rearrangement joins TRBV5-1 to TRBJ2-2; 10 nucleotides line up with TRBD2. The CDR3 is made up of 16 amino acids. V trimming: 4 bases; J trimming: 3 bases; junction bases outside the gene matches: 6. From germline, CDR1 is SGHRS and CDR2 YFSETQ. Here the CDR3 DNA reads TGCGCCAGCAGCCGGGGACTAGCGAAATACACCGGGGAGCTGTTTTTT. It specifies CASSRGLAKYTGELFF.

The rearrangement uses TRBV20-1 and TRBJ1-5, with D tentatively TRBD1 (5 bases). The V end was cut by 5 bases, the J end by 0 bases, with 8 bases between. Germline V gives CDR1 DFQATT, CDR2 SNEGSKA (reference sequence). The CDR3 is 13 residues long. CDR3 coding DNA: TGCAGTGCTCACGGGGGTAGCAATCAGCCCCAGCATTTT. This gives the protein CSAHGGSNQPQHF.

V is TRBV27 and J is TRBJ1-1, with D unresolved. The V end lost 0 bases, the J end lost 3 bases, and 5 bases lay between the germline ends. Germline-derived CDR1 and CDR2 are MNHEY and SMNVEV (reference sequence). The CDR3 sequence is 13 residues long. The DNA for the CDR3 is TGTGCCAGCAGTTTATCGAGGTACACTGAAGCTTTCTTT. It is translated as CASSLSRYTEAFF.

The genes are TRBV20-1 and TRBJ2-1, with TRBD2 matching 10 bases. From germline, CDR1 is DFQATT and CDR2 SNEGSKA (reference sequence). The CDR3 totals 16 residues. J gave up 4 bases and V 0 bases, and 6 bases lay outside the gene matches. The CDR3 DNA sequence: TGCAGTGCTAGAGAGGTGGGGACTAGCGCTTACAATGAGCAGTTCTTC. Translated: CSAREVGTSAYNEQFF.

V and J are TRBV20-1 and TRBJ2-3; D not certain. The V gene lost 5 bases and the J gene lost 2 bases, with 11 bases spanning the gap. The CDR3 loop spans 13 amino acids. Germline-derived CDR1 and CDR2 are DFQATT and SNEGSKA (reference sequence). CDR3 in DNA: TGCAGTGCTTATGGCAGGTTCACAGATACGCAGTATTTT. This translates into CSAYGRFTDTQYF.